Presented here are 15 T cell receptor beta chains from one specimen sequenced in a study of shared clonotypes between healthy human individuals. Sequencing was performed with immunoSEQ multiplex PCR; in TCRdb, only in-frame clones are kept and a portion is missing. The data show roughly 2,000,000 clones, 85% to 95% seen once. In the naive CD8 group, cells lacked CD45RO and were positively selected for CCR7, so terminally differentiated effector memory CD45RA+ cells were left out. The sample was naive CD8+ T cells from PBMCs. These receptors came from a man aged 18 to 30 in good health. Some clones in this sample may be carry-over from other donors' samples.

This chain joins TRBV11-2 and TRBJ2-3, with 10 bases identical to TRBD2. Germline values: CDR1 SGHAT, CDR2 FQNNGV. This CDR3 spans 19 amino acids. Trimming removed 1 base from V and 0 bases from J; junction bases left unmatched: 10. The CDR3 DNA sequence: TGTGCCAGCAGCTTAGCGAGCGGGAGGGCCGGAGAGAGCACAGATACGCAGTATTTT. This translates into CASSLASGRAGESTDTQYF. Full variable domain (rest looked up from reference TRBV11-2 and TRBJ2-3): EAGVAQSPRYKIIEKRQSVAFWCNPISGHATLYWYQQILGQGPKLLIQFQNNGVVDDSQLPKDRFSAERLKGVDSTLKIQPAKLEDSAVYLCASSLASGRAGESTDTQYFGPGTRLTVL.

The CDR3 region is CASSLVLSVHEQYF. The CDR3 region has the DNA TGTGCCAGCAGCTTAGTCCTTAGCGTCCACGAGCAGTACTTC. The genes are TRBV7-8 and TRBJ2-7; perhaps TRBD2 as D (5 bases). There are 14 residues in the CDR3. Trimming stripped 1 base from V and 5 bases from J, with 12 bases between. Germline-derived CDR1 and CDR2 are SGHVS and FQNEAQ. The entire variable domain, with the rest obtained from reference TRBV7-8 and TRBJ2-7, is as follows: GAGVSQSPRYKVAKRGQDVALRCDPISGHVSLFWYQQALGQGPEFLTYFQNEAQLDKSGLPSDRFFAERPEGSVSTLKIQRTQQEDSAVYLCASSLVLSVHEQYFGPGTRLTVT.

The chain carries TRBV21-1 and TRBJ1-1. TRBV21-1 is given as a pseudogene. This CDR3 is 15 amino acids long. The CDR3 region is CASSKDQLGGTEAFF. The DNA of the CDR3 is TGTGCCAGCAGCAAAGACCAACTCGGCGGAACTGAAGCTTTCTTT.

The V call is TRBV19, the J call TRBJ1-2, with TRBD1 as a possible D gene (6 bases). Per germline, CDR1 LNHDA and CDR2 SQIVND (reference sequence). Between the trimmed V and J ends, which lost 8 bases and 5 bases, there was a span of 12 bases. The CDR3 consists of 12 residues. CDR3 sequence: CASSGGAYGYTF. DNA of the CDR3: TGTGCCAGTTCCGGGGGGGCGTATGGCTACACCTTC.

The chain combines TRBV28 with TRBJ1-2; weak D call: TRBD1 (5 bases). CDR1 is MDHEN and CDR2 is SYDVKM in the germline V gene. This CDR3 region has 16 residues. Trimming removed 5 bases at V and 5 bases at J, with 21 bases between. In nucleotides, the CDR3 is TGTGCCAGCAGTACGGAATTCGGACACTCCGGGTATGGCTACACCTTC. It codes for CASSTEFGHSGYGYTF.

About this clone: The sample carries other DNA sequences with the same CDR3. The chain combines TRBV5-1 with TRBJ2-7; perhaps TRBD1 as D (5 bases). Germline lookup yields CDR1 SGHRS and CDR2 YFSETQ. The CDR3 runs to 13 residues. V was shortened by 0 bases and J by 3 bases, with 7 bases between the two germline ends. This chain's CDR3 is CASSLETVYEQYF. DNA of the CDR3: TGCGCCAGCAGCTTGGAGACAGTCTACGAGCAGTACTTC. The full variable domain, rest sourced from reference TRBV5-1 and TRBJ2-7, is KAGVTQTPRYLIKTRGQQVTLSCSPISGHRSVSWYQQTPGQGLQFLFEYFSETQRNKGNFPGRFSGRQFSNSRSEMNVSTLELGDSALYLCASSLETVYEQYFGPGTRLTVT.

CDR3 sequence reads: CASSLTRGGSGELFF. The CDR3 DNA follows: TGTGCCAGCAGCTTGACTCGCGGGGGATCCGGGGAGCTGTTTTTT. V usage is TRBV7-6 and J usage is TRBJ2-2; TRBD2 agrees at 7 bases. This CDR3 spans 15 amino acids. V lost 3 bases, J lost 6 bases, and 7 bases stayed unmatched. Looked up from germline, CDR1 is SGHVS and CDR2 is FNYEAQ.

This sequence joins TRBV4-2 and TRBJ1-2; TRBD1 is a possible D gene (5 bases). Trimming took off 5 bases at V and 10 bases at J, with 14 bases between the two ends. CDR3 length: 12 amino acids. Germline V gives CDR1 LGHNA, CDR2 YNFKEQ. The CDR3, as DNA: TGTGCCAGCAGCGGGACTGAGGGCACCTACACCTTC. The encoded protein is CASSGTEGTYTF.

The chain carries TRBV15 and TRBJ2-7; D is undetermined. The CDR3 contains 13 residues. The V and J ends lost 6 bases and 0 bases respectively, with 9 bases between them. Germline V gives CDR1 LNHNV, CDR2 YYDKDF (reference sequence). This chain's CDR3 is CATSRASSYEQYF. CDR3 nucleotides: TGTGCCACCAGTAGGGCCAGCTCCTACGAGCAGTACTTC.

The rearrangement links TRBV28 to TRBJ2-7, with 12 bases matching TRBD2. The CDR3 spans 16 residues. After removal of 5 bases from V and 6 bases from J, the junction contained 11 bases not matched to a gene. Germline CDR1 MDHEN, CDR2 SYDVKM. The CDR3 region is CASSAPRLAGEGEQYF. The CDR3 DNA reads as TGTGCCAGCAGTGCCCCCCGACTAGCGGGAGAGGGCGAGCAGTACTTC.

This chain uses TRBV12-5 with TRBJ1-2; 8 bases fit TRBD1. V lost 0 bases, J lost 5 bases, and 5 bases stayed unmatched. Germline CDR1 reads LGHNT; CDR2 reads FRNRAP. The CDR3 sequence is 15 residues long. The CDR3 here is CASGLVTGALYGYTF. The CDR3 DNA sequence: TGTGCTAGTGGTTTGGTGACAGGGGCTCTTTATGGCTACACCTTC.

The J gene is TRBJ1-1, the V gene TRBV19; D unclear. Trimming cost V 7 bases and J 2 bases, with 17 bases left between them. The germline gives CDR1 LNHDA, CDR2 SQIVND (reference sequence). The CDR3 covers 15 residues. DNA of the CDR3: TGTGCCAGTAAGTTCGGAGACCTCTACAACACTGAAGCTTTCTTT. This gives the protein CASKFGDLYNTEAFF. The full variable domain, its missing parts supplied by reference TRBV19 and TRBJ1-1, is DGGITQSPKYLFRKEGQNVTLSCEQNLNHDAMYWYRQDPGQGLRLIYYSQIVNDFQKGDIAEGYSVSREKKESFPLTVTSAQKNPTAFYLCASKFGDLYNTEAFFGQGTRLTVV.

J is TRBJ1-1 and V is TRBV5-6; D gene unclear. Germline-derived CDR1 and CDR2 are SGHDT and YYEEEE. The CDR3 is made up of 15 amino acids. V lost 4 bases and J lost 1, with 14 bases in between. Here the CDR3 reads CASSEGLTGNTEAFF. The CDR3 nucleotides read TGTGCCAGCAGCGAAGGCCTTACGGGGAACACTGAAGCTTTCTTT.

The chain uses TRBV13 and TRBJ2-7; possibly TRBD2 for D (5 bases). V was cut by 2 bases and J by 2 bases, with 13 bases left in between. CDR1 and CDR2 from the germline V gene are PRHDT and FYEKMQ (reference sequence). This CDR3 comprises 15 residues. CDR3 region: CASSLKRQPAYEQYF. The CDR3 region has the DNA TGTGCCAGCAGCTTAAAGCGGCAGCCGGCCTACGAGCAGTACTTC.

The V and J genes are TRBV7-2 and TRBJ2-7; perhaps TRBD1 as D (5 bases). CDR1 is SGHTA, CDR2 FQGNSA, per germline. Deletions cut 7 bases from V and 3 bases from J, with 19 bases between. There are 15 residues in the CDR3. The CDR3 nucleotides read TGTGCCAGCAACAAGATGGGTGACAGTAACTACGAGCAGTACTTC. It translates to CASNKMGDSNYEQYF.